The following is a T cell receptor (beta chain) sequence with its context. Antigen specificity is unknown. The PCR had 60 Vbeta and 13 Jbeta primers. Sequenced by immunoSEQ multiplex PCR; TCRdb stores in-frame clones only, minus some. The table lists some 120,000 clones, 80% to 85% of them singletons, with approximately 2.2% in the top ten. The data are from a study of cytomegalovirus exposure and HLA in healthy donors. General observations from the study: Follow-up analysis later connected one missense variant in DCLRE1C with trimming of TCR beta V- and J-genes. Reports credit the classifier with highly specific, highly sensitive diagnosis of cytomegalovirus status.

CDR3 length equals 12 residues. Germline values: CDR1 SEHNR, CDR2 FQNEAQ (reference sequence). Trimming cost V 3 bases and J 6 bases, with 8 bases left between them. The J gene is TRBJ1-2, the V gene TRBV7-9; D unresolved. The sequence was collected from a woman between 40 and 50 years old in good health and CMV-seronegative. The sample was PBMCs. The CDR3 DNA reads as TGTGCCAGCAGCTTTGGGCCGGATGGCTACACCTTC. It codes for CASSFGPDGYTF. The full variable domain, in which reference TRBV7-9 and TRBJ1-2 provide the parts outside the CDR3, is DTGVSQNPRHKITKRGQNVTFRCDPISEHNRLYWYRQTLGQGPEFLTYFQNEAQLEKSRLLSDRFSAERPKGSFSTLEIQRTEQGDSAMYLCASSFGPDGYTFGSGTRLTVV.